These 7 T cell receptor beta chains originate from one sample sequenced in a study of blood T cell repertoires in COVID-19 (TCRdb year 2020). Library construction relied on the immunoSEQ multiplex PCR assay. TCRdb's version of the immuneACCESS table is confined to in-frame rearrangements and falls short of the full clone set. An unresolved V gene accounts for under half of the shortfall where checked; the remainder is of unknown origin. The sample yields a few hundred thousand clones; 70% to 90% were counted once. Clones ranked in the top ten supply more than 10% of the sample. What was sequenced was peripheral blood. These receptors came from a human donor in a cohort sampled during active COVID-19.

The chain joins TRBV5-4 to TRBJ2-7; possibly TRBD1 for D (6 bases). The CDR3 covers 12 residues. Looked up from germline, CDR1 is SGHNT and CDR2 is YYREEE (reference sequence). V was pared by 5 bases and J by 3 bases, with 9 bases between. CDR3 amino acids: CASRLDSYEQYF. Written as DNA, the CDR3 is TGTGCCAGCAGGCTGGACAGCTACGAGCAGTACTTC.

This chain connects TRBV5-1 to TRBJ1-1; 7 bases map to TRBD1. CDR1 SGHRS and CDR2 YFSETQ come from the germline V gene. V lost 4 bases to trimming and J lost 11 bases; unmatched junction nucleotides: 23. The CDR3 has 17 residues. In nucleotides, the CDR3 is TGCGCCAGCAGCAACATCCCCGGCACAGGGGACGCTGGGGGCGCTTTCTTT. Translated: CASSNIPGTGDAGGAFF.

This chain links TRBV7-3 with TRBJ2-3; TRBD2 might be the D (5 bases). The CDR3 spans 16 residues. V dropped 5 bases and J dropped 5 bases, with 20 bases sitting between them. CDR1 and CDR2 (germline): SGHTA, FQGTGA. The CDR3 bases are TGTGCCAGCAGCCTGGACTCTAGGGCCGCCGGAGATACGCAGTATTTT. It is translated as CASSLDSRAAGDTQYF.

V usage is TRBV24-1 and J usage is TRBJ1-1, with TRBD1 identical over 11 bases. This CDR3 contains 16 residues. Germline V gene data show CDR1 as KGHDR and CDR2 as SFDVKD. V lost 2 bases and J lost 5; bases outside the gene matches: 6. CDR3 protein: CATSDSAGTGGTEAFF. CDR3 coding DNA: TGTGCCACCAGTGATTCCGCCGGGACAGGGGGTACTGAAGCTTTCTTT.

The chain carries TRBV5-1 and TRBJ2-3, with TRBD2 matching 14 bases. Looked up from germline, CDR1 is SGHRS and CDR2 is YFSETQ. J lost 4 bases, V lost 5 bases, and 6 bases had no gene match. The CDR3 is 16 residues long. The CDR3 is CASRAGTSGSADTQYF. CDR3 sequence (DNA): TGCGCCAGCAGAGCCGGGACTAGCGGGAGTGCAGATACGCAGTATTTT. Looking up the rest from reference TRBV5-1 and TRBJ2-3 gives the full variable domain: KAGVTQTPRYLIKTRGQQVTLSCSPISGHRSVSWYQQTPGQGLQFLFEYFSETQRNKGNFPGRFSGRQFSNSRSEMNVSTLELGDSALYLCASRAGTSGSADTQYFGPGTRLTVL.

V and J are TRBV5-5 and TRBJ1-1, with unresolved D. The V end was cut by 6 bases, the J end by 3 bases, with 6 bases between. This CDR3 contains 11 residues. CDR1 and CDR2 (germline): SGHKS, YYEKEE (reference sequence). The CDR3 sequence is CASTPDTEAFF. Written as DNA, the CDR3 is TGTGCCAGCACCCCCGACACTGAAGCTTTCTTT.

The chain recombines TRBV27 with TRBJ2-6; 11 nucleotides line up with TRBD1. The CDR3 is made up of 18 amino acids. V gave up 6 bases and J gave up 2 bases; unmatched junction bases: 9. Germline lookup yields CDR1 MNHEY and CDR2 SMNVEV (reference sequence). In nucleotides, the CDR3 is TGTGCCAGCAGCCGACACCGGACAGGGGGCGCTGGGGCCAACGTCCTGACTTTC. It codes for CASSRHRTGGAGANVLTF.